This T cell receptor (beta chain) comes out of a study of T cell responses to AZD1222 COVID-19 vaccine. The study's findings and limits: Donors skewed white British and female; clonal diversity was possibly underestimated.

The CDR3 covers 12 residues. V was clipped by 3 bases and J by 8 bases, with 10 bases between them. Germline CDR1 and CDR2: MDHEN and SYDVKM. The protocol was immunoSEQ multiplex PCR, while the TCRdb copy is restricted to in-frame clones and leaves out a portion. The sample holds around 180,000 clones, 90% seen once. Notes on this clone: Its antigen is unidentified.

The sample was peripheral blood, taken on day 0 of AZD1222 vaccination. The rearrangement uses TRBV28 and TRBJ1-2; D not resolved. This sequence originates from an adult in good health. CDR3 coding DNA: TGTGCCAGCAGTTTGGGTGGCTGGGGCTACACCTTC. Translation gives CASSLGGWGYTF.